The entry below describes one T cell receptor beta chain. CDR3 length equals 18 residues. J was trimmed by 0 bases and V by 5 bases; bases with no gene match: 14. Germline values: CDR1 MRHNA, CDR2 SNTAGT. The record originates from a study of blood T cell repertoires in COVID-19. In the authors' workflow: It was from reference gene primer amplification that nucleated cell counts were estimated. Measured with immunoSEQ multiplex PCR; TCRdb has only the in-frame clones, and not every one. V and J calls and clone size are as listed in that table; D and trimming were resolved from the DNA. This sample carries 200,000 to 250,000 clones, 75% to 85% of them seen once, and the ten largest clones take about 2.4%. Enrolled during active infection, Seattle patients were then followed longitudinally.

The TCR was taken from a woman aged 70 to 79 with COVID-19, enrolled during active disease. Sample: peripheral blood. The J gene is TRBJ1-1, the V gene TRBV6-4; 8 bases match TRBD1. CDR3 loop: CASSKGPGGDGVNTEAFF. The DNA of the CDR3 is TGTGCCAGCAGTAAAGGTCCAGGGGGCGACGGGGTGAACACTGAAGCTTTCTTT.